Following are 21 T cell receptor beta chains from one sample sequenced in a study of neurological immune-mediated disorders. From the 5' RACE reads, TCRdb called clonotypes with MiXCR, one entry per CDR3 protein. The sample includes roughly 25,000 distinct CDR3 sequences, less than 2.5% seen only once; the top ten take around 2%. The specimen was PBMCs. The receptors derive from a woman between 50 and 59 years old with multiple sclerosis.

This clonotype was counted many times. This chain uses TRBV3-1 with TRBJ2-7; perhaps TRBD1 as D (5 bases). The CDR3 is 13 amino acids. Trimming left V 4 bases short and J 4 bases short, with 11 bases between. Germline V CDR1 and CDR2: LGHDT, YNNKEL (reference sequence). CDR3 nucleotide sequence: TGTGCCAGCAGCCTCCGCAGGGCTTACGAGCAGTACTTC. Its protein is CASSLRRAYEQYF.

The chain has TRBV12-3 or TRBV12-4 and TRBJ2-5; 9 positions match TRBD1. The CDR3 sequence is 15 residues long. V gave up 3 bases and J gave up 1 base; unmatched junction bases: 3. The CDR3 coding sequence is TGTGCCAGCAGTTTCGCGACAGGGGGCCAAGAGACCCAGTACTTC. Its protein is CASSFATGGQETQYF.

This clonotype was observed at least ten times. The chain recombines TRBV20-1 with TRBJ2-1; D is unresolved. Trimming removed 8 bases at V and 1 base at J, with 3 bases between. The CDR3 loop spans 10 amino acids. Germline CDR1 and CDR2: DFQATT and SNEGSKA (reference sequence). The CDR3 sequence: CSPSYNEQFF. In DNA, the CDR3 is TGCAGTCCATCCTACAATGAGCAGTTCTTC.

The table lists this clonotype with many counts. The chain links TRBV4-1 to TRBJ1-2, with D unresolved. With 4 bases removed from V and 5 bases from J, the gap between germline ends came to 20 bases. Germline V gene data show CDR1 as MGHRA and CDR2 as YSYEKL. The CDR3 is 16 residues long. CDR3 residues: CASSPVWIGQRYGYTF. CDR3 in DNA: TGCGCCAGCAGCCCTGTGTGGATAGGGCAGAGATATGGCTACACCTTC.

This clonotype was detected many times. The rearrangement links TRBV5-1 to TRBJ2-5, with TRBD1 identical over 7 bases. Germline CDR1 reads SGHRS; CDR2 reads YFSETQ. V shed 1 base, J shed 2 bases, and the junction held 5 bases outside the gene matches. The CDR3 runs 15 residues. CDR3 coding DNA: TGCGCCAGCAGCTTGTCGAGGGGGCGACAAGAGACCCAGTACTTC. Its protein product is CASSLSRGRQETQYF. Supplemented by reference TRBV5-1 and TRBJ2-5, the full variable domain reads KAGVTQTPRYLIKTRGQQVTLSCSPISGHRSVSWYQQTPGQGLQFLFEYFSETQRNKGNFPGRFSGRQFSNSRSEMNVSTLELGDSALYLCASSLSRGRQETQYFGPGTRLLVL.

The table lists this clonotype with many counts. V gene TRBV7-2 combines with J gene TRBJ2-3; D is unclear. The germline V gene encodes CDR1 SGHTA and CDR2 FQGNSA. This CDR3 comprises 12 residues. V gave up 5 bases and J gave up 4 bases, with 7 bases separating them. CDR3 loop: CASSQPADTQYF. CDR3 sequence (DNA): TGTGCCAGCAGCCAGCCCGCAGATACGCAGTATTTT.

This clonotype was detected ten times or more. With a much larger clone just one base away, this may be a read error. V is TRBV5-1 and J is TRBJ2-4, with D uncertain. The CDR3 is 13 residues long. Germline-derived CDR1 and CDR2 are SGHRS and YFSETQ. The V gene lost 4 bases and the J gene lost 6 bases, with 11 bases spanning the gap. The CDR3, as DNA: TGCGCCAGCAGCAGGGAAAGGATAAACATTCAGTACTTC. Translated: CASSRERINIQYF. The variable domain in full, with the rest retrieved from reference TRBV5-1 and TRBJ2-4, is KAGVTQTPRYLIKTRGQQVTLSCSPISGHRSVSWYQQTPGQGLQFLFEYFSETQRNKGNFPGRFSGRQFSNSRSEMNVSTLELGDSALYLCASSRERINIQYFGAGTRLSVL.

This clonotype has at least ten counts. The chain employs TRBV12-3 or TRBV12-4 and TRBJ2-5; perhaps D is TRBD1 or TRBD2 (5 bases each). V dropped 5 bases and J dropped 3 bases, with 16 bases sitting between them. The CDR3 totals 15 residues. CDR3 region: CASSQSGTREETQYF. The CDR3 DNA is TGTGCCAGCAGTCAGTCCGGGACGCGGGAAGAGACCCAGTACTTC.

This clonotype was recorded a few times. The chain employs TRBV29-1 and TRBJ2-4; no clear D gene. Deletions cut 6 bases from V and 6 bases from J, with 9 bases between. The CDR3 consists of 11 residues. Germline V gene data show CDR1 as SQVTM and CDR2 as ANQGSEA. The CDR3 loop is CSVQTLNIQYF. In nucleotides, the CDR3 is TGCAGCGTCCAGACCCTAAACATTCAGTACTTC.

The chain couples TRBV11-1 to TRBJ2-1; D gene ambiguous. CDR1 is SGHAT, CDR2 FQDESV, per germline (reference sequence). V was trimmed by 2 bases and J by 8 bases, leaving 10 bases between them. The CDR3 sequence is 13 residues long. The CDR3 sequence is CASSLLAGYEQFF. The CDR3 DNA follows: TGTGCCAGCAGCTTACTTGCCGGCTATGAGCAGTTCTTC.

This clonotype has ten or more counts. The rearrangement links TRBV5-1 to TRBJ2-5; maybe TRBD2 (6 bases). The CDR3 length is 13 residues. V was clipped by 3 bases and J by 4 bases, with 10 bases between them. Looked up from germline, CDR1 is SGHRS and CDR2 is YFSETQ. The CDR3 is CASSWRDGETQYF. Here the CDR3 DNA reads TGCGCCAGCAGCTGGAGGGATGGAGAGACCCAGTACTTC.

Many counts were recorded for this clonotype. The chain is built from TRBV6-5 and TRBJ2-1, with TRBD2 matching 15 bases. J was trimmed by 8 bases and V by 0 bases; bases with no gene match: 2. The germline V gene encodes CDR1 MNHEY and CDR2 SVGAGI. This CDR3 region has 16 residues. This CDR3 reads CASSYSRTSGRDEQFF. CDR3 DNA: TGTGCCAGCAGTTACTCCCGGACTAGCGGGAGGGATGAGCAGTTCTTC.

This clonotype was seen repeatedly, ten times or more. V is TRBV5-1 and J is TRBJ2-2; the D gene is possibly TRBD1 (5 bases). V gave up 0 bases and J gave up 0 bases, with 6 bases separating them. The CDR3 length is 15 residues. Germline assignment: CDR1 SGHRS and CDR2 YFSETQ. CDR3 sequence (DNA): TGCGCCAGCAGCTTGGCCAGGGCGAACACCGGGGAGCTGTTTTTT. Amino acid sequence: CASSLARANTGELFF.

CDR3 residues: CASSLGVTSPDNEQFF. As DNA, the CDR3 is TGCGCCAGCAGCTTGGGGGTGACTAGTCCGGACAATGAGCAGTTCTTC. The chain carries TRBV5-1 and TRBJ2-1; perhaps TRBD2 as D (6 bases). This CDR3 comprises 16 residues. Germline V gene sequence: CDR1 SGHRS, CDR2 YFSETQ. V lost 0 bases and J lost 5, with 15 bases in between.

This clonotype occurred a few times. This rearrangement joins TRBV12-3 or TRBV12-4 to TRBJ1-2; perhaps TRBD1 as D (5 bases). V dropped 1 base and J dropped 4 bases, with 7 bases sitting between them. This CDR3 contains 13 residues. The CDR3 DNA reads as TGTGCCAGCAGTTTAGGACAGCCCTATGGCTACACCTTC. Protein: CASSLGQPYGYTF.

V and J are TRBV20-1 and TRBJ1-1; D unresolved. CDR1 and CDR2 (germline): DFQATT, SNEGSKA (reference sequence). The length of the CDR3 is 14 residues. Trimming removed 1 base at V and 4 bases at J, with 13 bases between. The CDR3 loop reads CSARASSGATEAFF. CDR3 DNA: TGCAGTGCTAGAGCGTCATCGGGCGCCACTGAAGCTTTCTTT.

This clonotype was counted many times. The chain uses TRBV5-1 and TRBJ2-7, with 8 nucleotides matching TRBD2. The CDR3 has 14 amino acids. V was pared by 0 bases and J by 11 bases, with 10 bases of the junction left unmatched. CDR1 SGHRS and CDR2 YFSETQ come from the germline V gene. CDR3 residues: CASSLAGTGTSEYF. For the CDR3, the DNA is TGCGCCAGCAGCTTGGCGGGGACCGGGACTAGTGAGTACTTC.

This clonotype appeared many times. Just one base apart from a much larger clone, this may be a read error. V is TRBV12-3 or TRBV12-4 and J is TRBJ1-3; the match to TRBD1 covers 7 bases. This CDR3 has 15 amino acids. The CDR3 DNA follows: TGTGCCAGCAGTACCGACAGGGCGGCGGGAAAAACCATATATTTT. Translating gives CASSTDRAAGKTIYF.

This clonotype was seen repeatedly, ten times or more. The J gene is TRBJ1-2, the V gene TRBV5-1, with 8 bases matching TRBD1. The CDR3 runs to 14 residues. V lost 0 bases, J lost 5 bases, and 3 bases stayed unmatched. Per the germline V gene, CDR1 is SGHRS and CDR2 is YFSETQ. CDR3 amino acids: CASSLGQGRYGYTF. CDR3 DNA sequence: TGCGCCAGCAGCTTGGGACAGGGGAGGTATGGCTACACCTTC.

This clonotype was seen ten or more times. This sequence joins TRBV20-1 and TRBJ2-3; maybe TRBD2 (6 bases). Per the germline V gene, CDR1 is DFQATT and CDR2 is SNEGSKA (reference sequence). Trimming took 6 bases from V and 4 from J, leaving 11 bases between them. This CDR3 region has 12 residues. In DNA, the CDR3 is TGCAGTGCCATGGAGGGGTCAGATACGCAGTATTTT. Its protein is CSAMEGSDTQYF.

The sample holds a few counts of this clonotype. The rearrangement links TRBV20-1 to TRBJ1-5; D gene uncertain. The CDR3 totals 14 residues. The germline V gene has CDR1 DFQATT and CDR2 SNEGSKA (reference sequence). V was shortened by 3 bases and J by 0 bases, with 9 bases between the two germline ends. The CDR3 region is CSASTDTSNQPQHF. For the CDR3, the DNA is TGCAGTGCTAGTACCGACACTAGCAATCAGCCCCAGCATTTT.